This TCR beta chain was retrieved from a study of lymphopenia after photon versus proton radiotherapy. Comments on this clone: Its antigen is undetermined. Sequence at one end of the junction differs from germline and may be a read error.

Overall study results and limits: Oligoclonal CD8+ Temra expansion after nadir drove photon patients' diversity drop.

Repertoires were generated with immunoSEQ multiplex PCR, while TCRdb's copy carries only in-frame clones and drops some. The sample holds about 42,000 clones, under 85% seen once. This CDR3 is built from 15 residues. Germline V gene sequence: CDR1 MNHNS, CDR2 SASEGT. This sample comprised peripheral blood, obtained from a patient treated with proton-based radiotherapy. This sequence joins TRBV6-1 and TRBJ1-4; D is perhaps TRBD1 (6 bases). The receptor's source is a woman between 65 and 79 years old with pancreatic cancer. In nucleotides, the CDR3 is TGTGCCAGCAGGCAAACAGGGCCCGAGAATGAAAGACTGTTTTTT. Residues: CASRQTGPENERLFF.